A selection of T cell receptor beta chains follows, all from one sample in a study of T-cell reconstitution after alpha-beta-depleted transplantation in children. One entry per CDR3 protein results from TCRdb running MiXCR on the PCR reads. In the table there are around 200,000 distinct CDR3 sequences, about 6.4% of which are singletons. The sample consisted of PBMCs from the stem cell graft donor, taken from the stem cell graft. Receptor source: a human donor who donated a stem cell graft to a child with Wiskott-Aldrich syndrome. The CDR3 runs from the conserved cysteine through the conserved F or W. The D gene is left open where the match is weak. The listing skips clone size in some rows; elsewhere it reads once, few, many or a size class.

cdr3_aa: CSARKDMGGAANEKLFF
cdr3_nt: TGCAGTGCTAGAAAAGACATGGGGGGGGCAGCTAATGAAAAACTGTTTTTT
d_call: -
clone_size: many
v_call: TRBV20-1
j_call: TRBJ1-4

cdr3_aa: CASSFLGTLNYGYTF
cdr3_nt: TGTGCCAGCAGTTTTCTCGGGACGCTTAACTATGGCTACACCTTC
d_call: -
clone_size: -
v_call: TRBV27
j_call: TRBJ1-2

cdr3_aa: CAGARGSTDTQYF
cdr3_nt: TGTGCCGGCGCGAGGGGAAGCACAGATACGCAGTATTTT
d_call: -
clone_size: few
v_call: TRBV30
j_call: TRBJ2-3

cdr3_aa: CSARRLAGDETQYF
cdr3_nt: TGCAGTGCTAGGAGACTAGCGGGAGACGAGACCCAGTACTTC
d_call: TRBD2
clone_size: many
v_call: TRBV20-1
j_call: TRBJ2-5

cdr3_aa: CASSQGDLQPQHF
cdr3_nt: TGTGCCAGCAGCCAGGGGGACCTTCAGCCCCAGCATTTT
d_call: -
clone_size: many
v_call: TRBV3-1
j_call: TRBJ1-5

cdr3_aa: CASSLRLRKTYEQYF
cdr3_nt: TGCGCCAGCAGCCTACGACTGCGTAAAACCTACGAGCAGTACTTC
d_call: -
clone_size: many
v_call: TRBV4-3
j_call: TRBJ2-7

cdr3_aa: CASSFGYSNTEAFF
cdr3_nt: TGTGCCAGCAGTTTTGGCTACTCGAACACTGAAGCTTTCTTT
d_call: -
clone_size: many
v_call: TRBV6-5
j_call: TRBJ1-1

cdr3_aa: CSARFPDRARREQYF
cdr3_nt: TGCAGTGCCCGGTTCCCGGACAGGGCCCGGAGAGAGCAGTACTTC
d_call: TRBD1
clone_size: -
v_call: TRBV20-1
j_call: TRBJ2-7

cdr3_aa: CSARAWQRGAYEQYF
cdr3_nt: TGCAGTGCTAGAGCGTGGCAGCGGGGGGCCTACGAGCAGTACTTC
d_call: TRBD2
clone_size: many
v_call: TRBV20-1
j_call: TRBJ2-7

cdr3_aa: CSARKYWSGSSVGSYNEQFF
cdr3_nt: TGCAGTGCTAGAAAATATTGGAGTGGGTCCTCTGTTGGCTCCTACAATGAGCAGTTCTTC
d_call: -
clone_size: few
v_call: TRBV20-1
j_call: TRBJ2-1

cdr3_aa: CAWSFRTGGTGANVLTF
cdr3_nt: TGTGCCTGGAGTTTCCGGACAGGGGGAACTGGGGCCAACGTCCTGACTTTC
d_call: TRBD1
clone_size: many
v_call: TRBV30
j_call: TRBJ2-6

cdr3_aa: CSVADSSYEQYF
cdr3_nt: TGCAGCGTTGCGGACAGCTCCTACGAGCAGTACTTC
d_call: -
clone_size: many
v_call: TRBV29-1
j_call: TRBJ2-7

cdr3_aa: CASSQEGQGGEQYF
cdr3_nt: TGTGCCAGCAGCCAAGAGGGACAGGGAGGCGAGCAGTACTTC
d_call: TRBD1
clone_size: -
v_call: TRBV3-1
j_call: TRBJ2-7

cdr3_aa: CASSYSAGYNEQFF
cdr3_nt: TGTGCCAGCAGTTACTCGGCGGGCTACAATGAGCAGTTCTTC
d_call: -
clone_size: many
v_call: TRBV6-2/TRBV6-3
j_call: TRBJ2-1

cdr3_aa: CASSHGGAYGYTF
cdr3_nt: TGTGCCAGCAGCCACGGAGGGGCCTATGGCTACACCTTC
d_call: -
clone_size: few
v_call: TRBV7-8
j_call: TRBJ1-2

cdr3_aa: CASSGGQDFTYEQYF
cdr3_nt: TGCGCCAGCAGTGGGGGACAGGACTTTACCTACGAGCAGTACTTC
d_call: TRBD1
clone_size: many
v_call: TRBV10-1
j_call: TRBJ2-7

cdr3_aa: CSAAGGNTEAFF
cdr3_nt: TGCAGCGCTGCAGGGGGGAACACTGAAGCTTTCTTT
d_call: TRBD1
clone_size: many
v_call: TRBV29-1
j_call: TRBJ1-1

cdr3_aa: CASSFHRDRVSSYNEQFF
cdr3_nt: TGTGCCAGCAGCTTCCACCGGGACAGGGTTAGCTCCTACAATGAGCAGTTCTTC
d_call: TRBD1
clone_size: many
v_call: TRBV7-2
j_call: TRBJ2-1

cdr3_aa: CASSYGTSPSYEQYF
cdr3_nt: TGTGCCAGCAGTTACGGGACATCACCCTCCTACGAGCAGTACTTC
d_call: -
clone_size: many
v_call: TRBV6-5
j_call: TRBJ2-7

cdr3_aa: CASSQGLFGSVFQTQYF
cdr3_nt: TGTGCCAGCAGCCAAGGCCTGTTTGGTAGCGTTTTTCAGACCCAGTACTTC
d_call: -
clone_size: -
v_call: TRBV3-1
j_call: TRBJ2-5

cdr3_aa: CASRSVEAYNEQFF
cdr3_nt: TGTGCCAGCAGATCCGTTGAAGCCTACAATGAGCAGTTCTTC
d_call: -
clone_size: -
v_call: TRBV6-1
j_call: TRBJ2-1

cdr3_aa: CASSQERRTALLSGYTF
cdr3_nt: TGTGCCAGCAGCCAAGAACGTAGAACTGCCCTGTTGTCTGGCTACACCTTC
d_call: -
clone_size: many
v_call: TRBV4-2
j_call: TRBJ1-2

cdr3_aa: CASSFGQGDTYEQYF
cdr3_nt: TGTGCCAGCAGCTTTGGACAGGGAGATACCTACGAGCAGTACTTC
d_call: TRBD1
clone_size: -
v_call: TRBV7-9
j_call: TRBJ2-7

cdr3_aa: CAISPGTGSRQPQHF
cdr3_nt: TGTGCCATCAGCCCCGGGACAGGGTCTAGACAGCCCCAGCATTTT
d_call: TRBD1
clone_size: many
v_call: TRBV10-3
j_call: TRBJ1-5

cdr3_aa: CASSYSLRGGTDTQYF
cdr3_nt: TGTGCCAGCAGTTACTCTCTCAGGGGGGGAACAGATACGCAGTATTTT
d_call: -
clone_size: many
v_call: TRBV6-5
j_call: TRBJ2-3